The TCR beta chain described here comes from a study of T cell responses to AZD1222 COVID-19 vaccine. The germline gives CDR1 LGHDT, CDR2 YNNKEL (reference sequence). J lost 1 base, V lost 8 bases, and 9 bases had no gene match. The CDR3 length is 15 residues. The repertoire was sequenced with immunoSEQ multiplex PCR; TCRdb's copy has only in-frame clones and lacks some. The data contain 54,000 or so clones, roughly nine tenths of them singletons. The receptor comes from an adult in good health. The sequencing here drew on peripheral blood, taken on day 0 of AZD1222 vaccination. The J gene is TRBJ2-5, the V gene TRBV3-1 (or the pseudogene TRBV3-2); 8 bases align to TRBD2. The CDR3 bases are TGTGCCAGCCAAGGGGCAAGCGGGAGCCAAGAGACCCAGTACTTC. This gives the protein CASQGASGSQETQYF.